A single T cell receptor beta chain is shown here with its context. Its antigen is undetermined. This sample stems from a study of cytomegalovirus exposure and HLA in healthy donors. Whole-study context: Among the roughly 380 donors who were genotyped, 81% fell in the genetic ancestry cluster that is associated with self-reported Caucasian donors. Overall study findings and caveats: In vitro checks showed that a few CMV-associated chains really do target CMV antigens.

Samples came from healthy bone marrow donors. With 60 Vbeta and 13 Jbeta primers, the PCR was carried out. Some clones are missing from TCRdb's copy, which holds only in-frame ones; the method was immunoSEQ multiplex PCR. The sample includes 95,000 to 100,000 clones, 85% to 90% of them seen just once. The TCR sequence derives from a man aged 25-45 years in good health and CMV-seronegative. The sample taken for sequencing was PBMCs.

CDR3 sequence reads: CASSETSGETQYF. CDR3 sequence (DNA): TGTGCCAGCAGTGAAACCAGTGGAGAGACCCAGTACTTC. This chain joins TRBV2 and TRBJ2-5; D unclear. Germline CDR1 reads SNHLY; CDR2 reads FYNNEI. The V end was cut by 2 bases, the J end by 4 bases, with 8 bases between. This CDR3 has 13 residues. The variable domain in full, completed from reference TRBV2 and TRBJ2-5, reads EPEVTQTPSHQVTQMGQEVILRCVPISNHLYFYWYRQILGQKVEFLVSFYNNEISEKSEIFDDQFSVERPDGSNFTLKIRSTKLEDSAMYFCASSETSGETQYFGPGTRLLVL.